Described below is a single T cell receptor beta chain sequence and its context. Its cognate antigen is unknown. The data were produced by immunoSEQ multiplex PCR, yet TCRdb's version contains in-frame clones alone and is incomplete. Of some 4,000 clones listed, around 25% were seen once; the top ten hold approximately 8.3%. CDR3 length equals 15 residues. The data are from a study of T cells in localized non-small cell lung cancer. Study-level findings and limits: Exceeding tumor, uninvolved adjacent lung had the highest T cell clonality.

The chain combines TRBV7-5 with TRBJ1-2; the DNA was not used to check the table's D call, TRBD1. TRBV7-5 is a pseudogene segment. Sequencing was performed on lung tumor tissue, taken before any cancer treatment. The receptor's source is an older male donor with stage I lung adenocarcinoma. The CDR3 loop reads CASSLNLQARDGYTF. As DNA, the CDR3 is TGTGCCAGCAGCTTAAATCTGCAGGCCCGAGATGGCTACACCTTC.